Listed below are T cell receptor beta chains from one sample, sequenced in a study of blood T cell repertoires in COVID-19. Data came from immunoSEQ multiplex PCR; TCRdb stores just in-frame clones and leaves some out. This table holds about 260,000 clones, around 86% found once. Sequenced input: peripheral blood. These receptors all stem from a man in his late teens or twenties with active or convalescent COVID-19. Both conserved end residues are trimmed from each CDR3. D genes are given only for firm matches.

TRBD2	TRBV9	TRBJ2-5	ASSYGVGTNIILRETQY
TRBD2	TRBV7-2	TRBJ2-2	ASSYNSGMGHTGELF
.	TRBV29-1	TRBJ2-5	SGLRGFQETQY
.	TRBV6-5	TRBJ1-5	ASIGVSSNQPQH
.	TRBV10-3	TRBJ2-3	AISEGPLGSGTDTQY
.	TRBV6-5	TRBJ2-5	ASSYSAVETQY
TRBD1	TRBV7-2	TRBJ2-4	ASSSQTGGENIQY
.	TRBV19	TRBJ2-5	ASSIGTIEETQY
.	TRBV18	TRBJ1-4	ASSPRARATNEKLF
TRBD1	TRBV27	TRBJ1-5	ASSLLGPEQGNQPQH
.	TRBV6-6	TRBJ1-4	ASSYAETNEKLF
.	TRBV24-1	TRBJ1-2	ATSDFDFYGYT
.	TRBV29-1	TRBJ2-5	SVGRMETQY
.	TRBV28	TRBJ1-4	ASTPIEPGTNEKLF
.	TRBV7-9	TRBJ2-1	ASSLGLGHDNEQF
.	TRBV18	TRBJ1-6	ASSPSTGGGSPLH
TRBD2	TRBV10-3	TRBJ2-3	AIMERGVDTQY
.	TRBV10-3	TRBJ1-1	AISGYTEAF
.	TRBV27	TRBJ2-1	ASSLYRGSYNEQF
TRBD1	TRBV6-5	TRBJ2-3	ASSYRGHTDTQY
TRBD1	TRBV27	TRBJ1-1	ASIQGTEAF
.	TRBV7-9	TRBJ1-1	ASSSLSRDTEAF
TRBD1	TRBV30	TRBJ1-2	AWNSWGQGPFKYGYT
.	TRBV27	TRBJ1-4	ASSFQGGNEKLF
TRBD1	TRBV29-1	TRBJ2-2	SGLKTGTGNTGELF
TRBD1	TRBV28	TRBJ1-6	ASRTTGARGSPLH
TRBD1	TRBV30	TRBJ2-7	AWSKGQGVYEQY
.	TRBV5-5	TRBJ2-1	ASSLTGFDEQF
TRBD1	TRBV29-1	TRBJ1-2	SVTQWTGEIGYGYT
.	TRBV2	TRBJ2-5	ASRKGYQY
.	TRBV25-1	TRBJ2-5	ASSADGGRETQY
.	TRBV21-1	TRBJ2-1	ASSIKEQF
TRBD2	TRBV4-2	TRBJ2-5	ASSQGATSGRETQY
.	TRBV7-9	TRBJ2-1	ASSLVPRENEQF
.	TRBV15	TRBJ1-4	ATSRSPPAGEKLF
.	TRBV10-3	TRBJ1-6	AISEFPGDNSPLH
.	TRBV27	TRBJ1-1	ASSFHRQNTEAF
TRBD2	TRBV6-5	TRBJ2-1	ASSSGGAGGQSEQF
TRBD2	TRBV5-1	TRBJ2-3	ASSLGGLAGAEFTDTQY
.	TRBV9	TRBJ2-7	ASSVRGTHEQY